This T cell receptor (beta chain) was recorded in a study of blood T cells in healthy people across ages. CDR1 and CDR2 from the germline V gene are KGHDR and SFDVKD. The length of the CDR3 is 16 residues. V shed 5 bases and J 3 bases; nucleotides not matched to a gene: 8. Each donor was a healthy Caucasian individual from Russia, aged roughly 6 to 90. A note on this clonotype: No antigen is known for it.

The use of a sample-barcoded 5' primer and a J-beta primer mix characterized a second PCR of 7 to 11 cycles. TCRdb re-derived calls from the 5' RACE reads in MiXCR, one entry per CDR3 protein. The sample records about a million distinct CDR3 sequences, 40% to 60% being singletons. General study results and limits: Diversity estimates drawn from one million T cells were deemed underestimates.

This TCR was recovered from a man in his thirties or forties in good health. Sequenced: blood. J is TRBJ1-1 and V is TRBV24-1; 10 nucleotides line up with TRBD1. Here the CDR3 reads CATSGAGTGEDTEAFF. The CDR3 region has the DNA TGTGCCACCAGTGGTGCCGGGACAGGGGAAGACACTGAAGCTTTCTTT.